This entry lists 30 T cell receptor beta chains sequenced from one sample in a study of vaccination and CD4 T cells after COVID-19. For these receptors, no antigen is known. The Oncomine TCR Beta short-read assay was applied to DNA of cultured CD4+ T cells. TCRdb independently ran MiXCR on the PCR reads; one entry per CDR3 protein. The sample holds some 11,000 distinct CDR3 sequences; approximately 71% are singletons and the top ten take 10% to 13%. Treatment indicated: roughly 10-day PBMC culture with coronavirus spike peptide pools or control peptides (ViraFEST assay). Material: CD4+ T cells from blood, cultured in vitro. The receptors were gathered from a human donor who had recovered from COVID-19.

The chain links TRBV6-5 to TRBJ2-4; D is possibly TRBD1 (6 bases). Germline V CDR1 and CDR2: MNHEY, SVGAGI. CDR3 length: 16 amino acids. V shed 0 bases and J shed 3 bases, with 12 bases lying between them. The CDR3 is CASSYSGTRGKNIQYF. In DNA form, the CDR3 reads TGTGCCAGCAGTTACTCCGGGACAAGGGGCAAAAACATTCAGTACTTC.

This clonotype was observed a few times. The gene calls are TRBV20-1 and TRBJ1-5, with 10 bases identical to TRBD1. The CDR3 contains 15 residues. CDR1 DFQATT and CDR2 SNEGSKA come from the germline V gene (reference sequence). Trimming cost V 3 bases and J 2 bases; bases outside gene matches: 4. In DNA form, the CDR3 reads TGCAGTGCTAGGAGACAGGGGGCTCGCAATCAGCCCCAGCATTTT. Amino acid sequence: CSARRQGARNQPQHF.

The chain carries TRBV5-8 and TRBJ1-2, with 7 nucleotides matching TRBD1. CDR1 is SGHTS and CDR2 is YDEGEE in the germline V gene. This CDR3 region has 16 residues. V was clipped by 4 bases and J by 4 bases; unmatched bases: 13. The CDR3 nucleotides are TGTGCCAGCAGCGACCACAGGGGATCGGCGACCTATGGCTACACCTTC. It yields the protein CASSDHRGSATYGYTF.

This clonotype appeared a single time. The V gene is TRBV6-5, the J gene TRBJ2-1, with 8 bases lining up with TRBD2. Germline CDR1 reads MNHEY; CDR2 reads SVGAGI. V gave up 4 bases and J gave up 10 bases; unmatched junction bases: 12. This CDR3 has 15 amino acids. In DNA, the CDR3 is TGTGCCAGCAGTTCCCGACCGGGACTAGTCATCGAGCAGTTCTTC. Amino acids: CASSSRPGLVIEQFF.

The CDR3 is CASSLRGQGNYNEQFF. The CDR3, as DNA: TGTGCCAGCAGCTTACGTGGACAGGGAAACTACAATGAGCAGTTCTTC. The chain joins TRBV7-2 to TRBJ2-1, with 8 bases matching TRBD1. Trimming at V came to 2 bases and at J to 3 bases, leaving 6 bases not matched to a gene. The germline V gene has CDR1 SGHTA and CDR2 FQGNSA. The CDR3 is made up of 16 amino acids.

J is TRBJ1-5 and V is TRBV28, with D perhaps matching TRBD1 (5 bases). The CDR3 totals 14 residues. The ends were cut back, 7 bases at V and 3 bases at J, with 13 bases in the middle. Per germline, CDR1 MDHEN and CDR2 SYDVKM. CDR3 sequence reads: CASTLGGNNQPQHF. In DNA form, the CDR3 reads TGTGCCAGCACCCTCGGGGGGAACAATCAGCCCCAGCATTTT.

V and J are TRBV7-9 and TRBJ1-5; a weak D match, TRBD1 (5 bases). This CDR3 contains 13 residues. Germline V gene lookup returns CDR1 SEHNR and CDR2 FQNEAQ (reference sequence). Trimming removed 7 bases at V and 3 bases at J, with 10 bases between. The CDR3 loop is CASNSGNNQPQHF. In DNA form, the CDR3 reads TGTGCCAGCAATTCAGGGAACAATCAGCCCCAGCATTTT.

The chain employs TRBV7-9 and TRBJ1-2, with unresolved D. CDR1 and CDR2 (germline): SEHNR, FQNEAQ (reference sequence). This CDR3 has 14 residues. V was cut by 1 base and J by 4 bases, with 10 bases left in between. The CDR3 DNA reads as TGTGCCAGCAGCTTAGTAGTCGAAAGCTATGGCTACACCTTC. It specifies CASSLVVESYGYTF. Full variable domain (outside the CDR3, taken from reference TRBV7-9 and TRBJ1-2): DTGVSQNPRHKITKRGQNVTFRCDPISEHNRLYWYRQTLGQGPEFLTYFQNEAQLEKSRLLSDRFSAERPKGSFSTLEIQRTEQGDSAMYLCASSLVVESYGYTFGSGTRLTVV.

The chain has TRBV2 and TRBJ1-6; 8 bases are a match to TRBD1. CDR1 SNHLY and CDR2 FYNNEI come from the germline V gene. J was trimmed by 8 bases and V by 7 bases; bases with no gene match: 16. This CDR3 is 17 amino acids long. The CDR3 bases are TGTGCCAGCAAACACGGGACAGGCCAACCGATGTATTCACCCCTCCACTTT. Its translation: CASKHGTGQPMYSPLHF.

The gene calls are TRBV20-1 and TRBJ1-2; D is ambiguous. The ends were cut back, 5 bases at V and 3 bases at J, with 13 bases in the middle. The CDR3 spans 13 residues. Per germline, CDR1 DFQATT and CDR2 SNEGSKA (reference sequence). CDR3 DNA: TGCAGTGCTGGCCGGCGGGGAGACTATGGCTACACCTTC. This gives the protein CSAGRRGDYGYTF.

This clonotype was detected a few times. The CDR3 coding sequence is TGTGCCAGCAGTTACTCGAAGTGGGACACGTTCAACGGCTACACCTTC. Translation gives CASSYSKWDTFNGYTF. V and J are TRBV6-5 and TRBJ1-2, with a possible D match to TRBD1 (6 bases). V dropped 0 bases and J dropped 8 bases, with 19 bases sitting between them. CDR1 and CDR2 (germline): MNHEY, SVGAGI. The CDR3 has 16 residues.

Only a few counts were recorded for this clonotype. The chain recombines TRBV20-1 with TRBJ1-3; possible D gene TRBD1, 5 bases. Deletions cut 6 bases from V and 0 bases from J, with 21 bases between. Germline V gives CDR1 DFQATT, CDR2 SNEGSKA (reference sequence). The length of the CDR3 is 17 residues. This chain's CDR3 is CSAPDPSRGRSGNTIYF. Written as DNA, the CDR3 is TGCAGTGCCCCAGACCCATCTCGGGGCCGCTCTGGAAACACCATATATTTT.

The chain uses TRBV20-1 and TRBJ1-6; perhaps TRBD1 as D (5 bases). Trimming stripped 7 bases from V and 7 bases from J, with 20 bases between. Germline V lookup: CDR1 DFQATT, CDR2 SNEGSKA (reference sequence). The CDR3 is 15 residues long. Here the CDR3 DNA reads TGCAGTGTTCCCCCTGACAGATATGGAAATTCACCCCTCCACTTT. Residues: CSVPPDRYGNSPLHF.

The chain has TRBV20-1 and TRBJ2-1; 14 bases are shared with TRBD2. Germline CDR1 DFQATT, CDR2 SNEGSKA (reference sequence). V gave up 5 bases and J gave up 9 bases; unmatched junction bases: 12. The length of the CDR3 is 16 residues. This chain's CDR3 is CSALPRGGLAGVEQFF. CDR3 sequence (DNA): TGCAGTGCTCTCCCCCGTGGGGGACTAGCGGGGGTTGAGCAGTTCTTC.

The chain employs TRBV5-8 and TRBJ1-1; perhaps TRBD1 as D (6 bases). The CDR3 covers 14 residues. Germline V gives CDR1 SGHTS, CDR2 YDEGEE. Trimming cost V 3 bases and J 1 base, with 10 bases left between them. CDR3 region: CASSSRGPNTEAFF. CDR3 coding DNA: TGTGCCAGCAGCTCCAGGGGCCCGAACACTGAAGCTTTCTTT. The full variable domain, its missing parts supplied by reference TRBV5-8 and TRBJ1-1, is EAGVTQSPTHLIKTRGQQATLRCSPISGHTSVYWYQQALGLGLQFLLWYDEGEERNRGNFPPRFSGRQFPNYSSELNVNALELEDSALYLCASSSRGPNTEAFFGQGTRLTVV.

The chain combines TRBV28 with TRBJ1-2, with a tentative D call TRBD1 (6 bases). The germline gives CDR1 MDHEN, CDR2 SYDVKM. V dropped 3 bases and J dropped 5 bases, with 13 bases sitting between them. The CDR3 covers 14 residues. CDR3 residues: CASSFRDRPYGYTF. The CDR3 DNA is TGTGCCAGCAGTTTTCGTGACAGGCCGTATGGCTACACCTTC.

The chain carries TRBV7-8 and TRBJ2-5; TRBD1 is a possible D gene (6 bases). The germline V and J ends were trimmed by 5 bases and 1 base, with 11 bases remaining between them. Germline V lookup: CDR1 SGHVS, CDR2 FQNEAQ. This CDR3 is built from 14 residues. Here the CDR3 DNA reads TGTGCCAGCAGCCCTCACAGGGTCCAAGAGACCCAGTACTTC. It encodes CASSPHRVQETQYF.

Here the CDR3 DNA reads TGCAGTGCTAGGCCCGGGACAGGGGTCAATCAGCCCCAGCATTTT. It codes for CSARPGTGVNQPQHF. The gene calls are TRBV20-1 and TRBJ1-5; 10 positions agree with TRBD1. Per the germline V gene, CDR1 is DFQATT and CDR2 is SNEGSKA (reference sequence). This CDR3 comprises 15 residues. Trimming at V came to 3 bases and at J to 3 bases, leaving 5 bases not matched to a gene.

V gene TRBV5-4 combines with J gene TRBJ2-5; TRBD2 agrees at 8 bases. There are 13 residues in the CDR3. Trimming at V came to 4 bases and at J to 4 bases, leaving 3 bases not matched to a gene. In germline, CDR1 is SGHNT, CDR2 YYREEE (reference sequence). The CDR3 here is CASSKGLGETQYF. CDR3 in DNA: TGTGCCAGCAGCAAGGGACTAGGAGAGACCCAGTACTTC.

In its sample, this clonotype was seen once. The chain uses TRBV7-2 and TRBJ2-1; 8 bases map to TRBD1. Germline trimming cut 6 bases from V and 2 bases from J; bases unmatched to any gene: 6. Per germline, CDR1 SGHTA and CDR2 FQGNSA. This CDR3 spans 15 amino acids. In DNA form, the CDR3 reads TGTGCCAGCAGACTAGGACAGGGCGCCTACAATGAGCAGTTCTTC. It encodes CASRLGQGAYNEQFF.

DNA for the CDR3: TGTGCCAGCAGTCCAACAGGGGGAAACACCATATATTTT. This translates into CASSPTGGNTIYF. The chain has TRBV12-3 or TRBV12-4 and TRBJ1-3; D might be TRBD1 (6 bases). Between the trimmed V and J ends, which lost 5 bases and 4 bases, there was a span of 9 bases. The CDR3 sequence is 13 residues long.

V gene TRBV28 combines with J gene TRBJ1-4, with D uncertain. V was clipped by 6 bases and J by 11 bases, with 13 bases between them. This CDR3 comprises 12 residues. Germline V gives CDR1 MDHEN, CDR2 SYDVKM. In DNA form, the CDR3 reads TGTGCCAGCAGAAATGATGGAGGGAAACTGTTTTTT. This gives the protein CASRNDGGKLFF.

V gene TRBV19 combines with J gene TRBJ1-5; D is unresolved. V lost 5 bases, J lost 8 bases, and 16 bases lay in between. The CDR3 has 14 amino acids. Germline CDR1 LNHDA, CDR2 SQIVND (reference sequence). The CDR3 sequence is CASSPWTGLKPQHF. CDR3 bases: TGTGCCAGTAGTCCGTGGACGGGCTTGAAGCCCCAGCATTTT.

V and J are TRBV6-2 or TRBV6-3 and TRBJ2-5, with unresolved D. Germline lookup yields CDR1 MNHEY and CDR2 SVGEGT. Deletions cut 6 bases from V and 6 bases from J, with 20 bases between. This CDR3 has 15 residues. The CDR3 sequence is CASSSYSDPGQTQYF. CDR3 DNA sequence: TGTGCCAGCAGCTCCTACAGCGACCCTGGGCAGACCCAGTACTTC.

This clonotype has only a few counts. The CDR3 nucleotides are TGCAGTGCTAACCCCACCGGATGGAATCAGCCCCAGCATTTT. It codes for CSANPTGWNQPQHF. The chain joins TRBV20-1 to TRBJ1-5; D remains ambiguous. CDR1 is DFQATT, CDR2 SNEGSKA, per germline (reference sequence). The CDR3 extends over 14 amino acids. V lost 4 bases and J 4 bases, leaving 14 bases between the germline ends.

The CDR3, as DNA: TGTGCCAGCAGCTTATACACGAACACCGGGGAGCTGTTTTTT. Protein sequence: CASSLYTNTGELFF. The genes are TRBV7-2 and TRBJ2-2; no reliable D call. CDR3 size: 14 residues. The V end lost 2 bases, the J end lost 0 bases, and 4 bases lay between the germline ends. CDR1 is SGHTA, CDR2 FQGNSA, per germline. The full variable domain, in which reference TRBV7-2 and TRBJ2-2 provide the parts outside the CDR3, is GAGVSQSPSNKVTEKGKDVELRCDPISGHTALYWYRQSLGQGLEFLIYFQGNSAPDKSGLPSDRFSAERTGGSVSTLTIQRTQQEDSAVYLCASSLYTNTGELFFGEGSRLTVL.

CDR3 region: CASSLSWRSARGYTF. The CDR3 DNA sequence: TGTGCCAGCAGCTTAAGTTGGCGCTCGGCGAGGGGCTACACCTTC. The chain recombines TRBV7-2 with TRBJ1-2, with unresolved D. Trimming pared 2 bases from V and 8 bases from J, leaving 18 bases between. Germline V gene lookup returns CDR1 SGHTA and CDR2 FQGNSA. This CDR3 comprises 15 residues.

This clonotype was picked up a small number of times. The rearrangement joins TRBV30 to TRBJ1-5; 7 bases line up with TRBD1. This CDR3 is 15 amino acids long. With 3 bases clipped from V and 5 bases from J, the junction kept 10 bases outside the gene matches. Germline V gene lookup returns CDR1 GTSNPN and CDR2 SVGIG (reference sequence). CDR3 DNA: TGTGCCTGGAGCACCGCGGGACAGCCATATCAGCCCCAGCATTTT. As protein: CAWSTAGQPYQPQHF. Variable domain in full (rest from reference TRBV30 and TRBJ1-5): SQTIHQWPATLVQPVGSPLSLECTVEGTSNPNLYWYRQAAGRGLQLLFYSVGIGQISSEVPQNLSASRPQDRQFILSSKKLLLSDSGFYLCAWSTAGQPYQPQHFGDGTRLSIL.

The chain uses TRBV15 and TRBJ1-3; D not certain. Germline V gene sequence: CDR1 LNHNV, CDR2 YYDKDF (reference sequence). The CDR3 contains 14 residues. Trimming left V 4 bases short and J 4 bases short, with 11 bases between. The CDR3 DNA is TGTGCCACCAGCACCCGAAACCAGGGAAACACCATATATTTT. Protein: CATSTRNQGNTIYF.

V is TRBV19 and J is TRBJ1-5; 7 positions match TRBD1. This CDR3 region has 15 residues. The germline gives CDR1 LNHDA, CDR2 SQIVND (reference sequence). V was clipped by 5 bases and J by 7 bases; unmatched bases: 11. Written as DNA, the CDR3 is TGTGCCAGTAGTGTAGGACAGGAGGTTGACCAGCCCCAGCATTTT. It is translated as CASSVGQEVDQPQHF. The variable domain in full, with the rest retrieved from reference TRBV19 and TRBJ1-5, is DGGITQSPKYLFRKEGQNVTLSCEQNLNHDAMYWYRQDPGQGLRLIYYSQIVNDFQKGDIAEGYSVSREKKESFPLTVTSAQKNPTAFYLCASSVGQEVDQPQHFGDGTRLSIL.